The 15 T cell receptor beta chains given below trace back to one sample, sequenced in a study of T cell repertoires in cytomegalovirus infection (dated by TCRdb to the late 2010s). The treatment or condition label of this sample denotes: in vitro stimulation with specific CMV peptide epitopes to enrich CMV-specific T cells. These reads were obtained on an Illumina HiSeq 1500. The raw public data were reprocessed by TCRdb itself: fastp quality trimming at Q25, MiXCR clonotype calling, in-frame beta chains only. Each entry is one CDR3 protein sequence, shown with its most common DNA and genes. The sample table shows 110,000 or so distinct CDR3 sequences, and around 31% are seen once. The top ten clones comprise roughly two fifths of the sample. Their target antigens are unknown. The material was CD8+ T cells from cultured PBMCs, obtained from culture after CMV antigen stimulation. These receptors were collected from a human donor in good health (CMV status not recorded). Some clones in this sample may be carry-over from other donors' samples.

The chain carries TRBV6-2 or TRBV6-3 and TRBJ1-1; D ambiguous. The germline V gene has CDR1 MNHEY and CDR2 SVGEGT. V was clipped by 6 bases and J by 3 bases, with 32 bases between them. The CDR3 is 20 residues long. The CDR3 sequence is CASRDPLPSLFTGVYTEAFF. The CDR3 region has the DNA TGTGCCAGCAGAGACCCCCTCCCGTCCCTTTTTACCGGGGTTTACACTGAAGCTTTCTTT.

This clonotype came up many times. This chain joins TRBV11-2 and TRBJ2-7; D not resolved. CDR1 and CDR2 from the germline V gene are SGHAT and FQNNGV. Trimming took 1 base from V and 4 from J, leaving 8 bases between them. This CDR3 contains 13 residues. The chain's CDR3 is CASSLGQSYEQYF. CDR3 nucleotides: TGTGCCAGCAGCTTAGGACAATCATACGAGCAGTACTTC.

Notes on this clonotype: Given a much more abundant clone one base away, this may be a read error. The chain couples TRBV7-2 to TRBJ2-2; possible D gene TRBD2, 5 bases. Germline V gene lookup returns CDR1 SGHTA and CDR2 FQGNSA. This CDR3 spans 12 amino acids. CDR3 sequence (DNA): TGTGCCAGCAGCTCTCTGCCCGGGGAGCCGTTTTTT. The encoded protein is CASSSLPGEPFF.

This clonotype was counted ten times or more. The chain combines TRBV7-8 with TRBJ2-3, with 7 bases fitting TRBD2. The V gene end was trimmed by 3 bases and the J gene end by 0 bases; junction bases not matched to a gene: 3. The CDR3 extends over 15 amino acids. Germline-derived CDR1 and CDR2 are SGHVS and FQNEAQ. The CDR3 sequence is CASSFKAGSTDTQYF. For the CDR3, the DNA is TGTGCCAGCAGCTTTAAAGCGGGGAGCACAGATACGCAGTATTTT. The whole variable domain, filled in from reference TRBV7-8 and TRBJ2-3, reads GAGVSQSPRYKVAKRGQDVALRCDPISGHVSLFWYQQALGQGPEFLTYFQNEAQLDKSGLPSDRFFAERPEGSVSTLKIQRTQQEDSAVYLCASSFKAGSTDTQYFGPGTRLTVL.

The rearrangement links TRBV28 to TRBJ2-7; D gene ambiguous. V gave up 6 bases and J gave up 3 bases, with 6 bases separating them. The CDR3 is 11 residues long. Germline V CDR1 and CDR2: MDHEN, SYDVKM. CDR3 DNA: TGTGCCAGCAGCACTTACTACGAGCAGTACTTC. Its protein product is CASSTYYEQYF.

The chain links TRBV9 to TRBJ1-3; weak D call: TRBD1 (6 bases). CDR1 SGDLS and CDR2 YYNGEE come from the germline V gene. V lost 0 bases, J lost 3 bases, and 7 bases lay in between. The CDR3 length is 14 residues. The CDR3 DNA reads TGTGCCAGCAGCGTAGCAGGGGTTGGAAACACCATATATTTT. Translation gives CASSVAGVGNTIYF.

This clonotype appeared many times. The chain is built from TRBV7-9 and TRBJ1-3; D unresolved. With 1 base removed from V and 2 bases from J, the gap between germline ends came to 6 bases. Germline CDR1 and CDR2: SEHNR and FQNEAQ (reference sequence). This CDR3 region has 14 residues. CDR3 DNA: TGTGCCAGCAGCTTAGAAGCGGCTGGAAACACCATATATTTT. As protein: CASSLEAAGNTIYF.

V usage is TRBV13 and J usage is TRBJ1-1; 7 positions agree with TRBD1. The CDR3 extends over 13 amino acids. V gave up 8 bases and J gave up 1 base; unmatched junction bases: 4. Germline-derived CDR1 and CDR2 are PRHDT and FYEKMQ (reference sequence). This chain's CDR3 is CASADRANTEAFF. The CDR3, as DNA: TGTGCCAGCGCCGACAGGGCGAACACTGAAGCTTTCTTT.

The rearrangement uses TRBV6-1 and TRBJ1-6, with unresolved D. The V and J ends lost 2 bases and 2 bases respectively, with 13 bases between them. This CDR3 has 17 residues. CDR1 and CDR2 (germline): MNHNS, SASEGT. CDR3 sequence (DNA): TGTGCCAGCAGTGAAAGGCGAGGAGGAACCTATAATTCACCCCTCCACTTT. Amino acid sequence: CASSERRGGTYNSPLHF.

The J gene is TRBJ2-3, the V gene TRBV6-1; 7 bases are shared with TRBD1. The CDR3 is made up of 17 amino acids. The J segment lost 0 bases and the V segment lost 7 bases, leaving 13 bases of the junction unmatched. Germline V gives CDR1 MNHNS, CDR2 SASEGT. CDR3 nucleotides: TGTGCCAGCACACCCCTCGCCGGGACAGATAGCACAGATACGCAGTATTTT. Its translation: CASTPLAGTDSTDTQYF.

The CDR3, as DNA: TGCAGCGTTGGGGGAGGAGGGAAACCGTTCTACGAGCAGTACTTC. As protein: CSVGGGGKPFYEQYF. The chain combines TRBV29-1 with TRBJ2-7, with a possible D match to TRBD2 (6 bases). From germline, CDR1 is SQVTM and CDR2 ANQGSEA. The CDR3 sequence is 15 residues long. Trimming took 4 bases from V and 3 from J, leaving 19 bases between them.

This chain joins TRBV7-6 and TRBJ2-2; 8 nucleotides line up with TRBD2. Germline V gene sequence: CDR1 SGHVS, CDR2 FNYEAQ. J lost 5 bases, V lost 3 bases, and 14 bases had no gene match. This CDR3 spans 18 amino acids. The CDR3 sequence is CASSFPSGGAVRTGELFF. The CDR3, as DNA: TGTGCCAGCAGCTTCCCCTCCGGGGGGGCCGTTAGGACCGGGGAGCTGTTTTTT.

There are many counts of this clonotype. The rearrangement links TRBV7-2 to TRBJ1-1, with D unclear. The CDR3 has 16 residues. CDR1 is SGHTA, CDR2 FQGNSA, per germline. Trimming took 2 bases from V and 2 from J, leaving 15 bases between them. In DNA form, the CDR3 reads TGTGCCAGCAGCTTACCTGGACGGAGGAGAAACACTGAAGCTTTCTTT. Protein: CASSLPGRRRNTEAFF.

This clonotype was seen a handful of times. V usage is TRBV7-6 and J usage is TRBJ2-3; 7 positions match TRBD2. The CDR3 runs 15 residues. The germline V gene encodes CDR1 SGHVS and CDR2 FNYEAQ. Unmatched junction bases numbered 13, after V lost 7 bases and J lost 6 bases. The CDR3 protein is CASTGGRVLADTQYF. For the CDR3, the DNA is TGTGCCAGCACCGGAGGGAGGGTTCTGGCGGATACGCAGTATTTT.

This clonotype came up a few times. CDR3 bases: TGTGCCAGCACCCGGGCGGGAATCAGTGGAAACACCATATATTTT. Amino acid sequence: CASTRAGISGNTIYF. The V and J genes are TRBV6-5 and TRBJ1-3; D gene ambiguous. The CDR3 has 15 amino acids. Germline V gene lookup returns CDR1 MNHEY and CDR2 SVGAGI. Trimming stripped 7 bases from V and 3 bases from J, with 16 bases between.